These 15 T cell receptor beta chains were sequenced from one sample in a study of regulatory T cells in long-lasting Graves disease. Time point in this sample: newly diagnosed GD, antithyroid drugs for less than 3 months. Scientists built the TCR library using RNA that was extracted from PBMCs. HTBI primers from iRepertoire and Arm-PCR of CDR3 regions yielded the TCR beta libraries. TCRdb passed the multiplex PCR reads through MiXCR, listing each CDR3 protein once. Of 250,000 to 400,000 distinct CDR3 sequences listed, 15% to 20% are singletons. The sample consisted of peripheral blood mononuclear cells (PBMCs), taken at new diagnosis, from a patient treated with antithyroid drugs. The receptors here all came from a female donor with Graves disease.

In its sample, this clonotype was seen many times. CDR3 sequence (DNA): TGTGCCATCAAAGAGGGCAGGGATCAGCCCCAGCATTTT. The encoded protein is CAIKEGRDQPQHF. The chain joins TRBV10-3 to TRBJ1-5, with D perhaps matching TRBD1 (5 bases). This CDR3 is 13 amino acids long. Trimming pared 7 bases from V and 5 bases from J, leaving 12 bases between. Looked up from germline, CDR1 is ENHRY and CDR2 is SYGVKD.

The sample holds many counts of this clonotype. CDR3: CATSRDRGGGPDEQFF. CDR3 sequence (DNA): TGTGCCACCAGCAGAGATCGGGGGGGAGGGCCTGATGAGCAGTTCTTC. The rearrangement links TRBV15 to TRBJ2-1, with 8 bases lining up with TRBD2. The CDR3 extends over 16 amino acids. The ends lost 0 bases at V and 8 bases at J; junction bases unmatched: 9. CDR1 LNHNV and CDR2 YYDKDF come from the germline V gene (reference sequence).

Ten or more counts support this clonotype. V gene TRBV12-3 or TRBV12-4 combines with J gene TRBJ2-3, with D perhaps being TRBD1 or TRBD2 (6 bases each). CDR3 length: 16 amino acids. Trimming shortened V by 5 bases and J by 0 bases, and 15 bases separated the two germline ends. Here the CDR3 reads CASSKPGDKSTDTQYF. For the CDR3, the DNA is TGTGCCAGCAGTAAGCCGGGGGACAAGAGCACAGATACGCAGTATTTT.

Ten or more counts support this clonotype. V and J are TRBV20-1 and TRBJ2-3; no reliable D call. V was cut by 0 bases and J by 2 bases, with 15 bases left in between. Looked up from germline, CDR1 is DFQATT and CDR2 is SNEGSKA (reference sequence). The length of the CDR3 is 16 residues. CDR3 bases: TGCAGTGCTAGAGATGGGCGGCACCGAATCACAGATACGCAGTATTTT. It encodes CSARDGRHRITDTQYF.

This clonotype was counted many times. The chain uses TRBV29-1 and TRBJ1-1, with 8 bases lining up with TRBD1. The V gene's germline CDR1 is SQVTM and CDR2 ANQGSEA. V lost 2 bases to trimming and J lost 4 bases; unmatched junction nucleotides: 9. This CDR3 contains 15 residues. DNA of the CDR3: TGCAGCGTTGAAAGTCCGGACAGGGATGGCACTGAAGCTTTCTTT. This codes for CSVESPDRDGTEAFF.

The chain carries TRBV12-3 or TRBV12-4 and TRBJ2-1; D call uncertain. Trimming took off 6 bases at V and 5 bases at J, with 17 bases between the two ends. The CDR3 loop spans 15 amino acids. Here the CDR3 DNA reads TGTGCCAGCAGCCCCTGGTCGGTTACTGACAATGAGCAGTTCTTC. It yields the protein CASSPWSVTDNEQFF.

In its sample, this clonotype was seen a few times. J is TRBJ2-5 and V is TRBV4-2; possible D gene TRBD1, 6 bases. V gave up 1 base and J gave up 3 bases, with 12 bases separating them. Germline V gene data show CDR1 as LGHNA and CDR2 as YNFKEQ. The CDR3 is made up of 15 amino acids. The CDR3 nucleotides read TGTGCCAGCAGCCAAGTGGTCGGACAGAAAGAGACCCAGTACTTC. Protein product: CASSQVVGQKETQYF.

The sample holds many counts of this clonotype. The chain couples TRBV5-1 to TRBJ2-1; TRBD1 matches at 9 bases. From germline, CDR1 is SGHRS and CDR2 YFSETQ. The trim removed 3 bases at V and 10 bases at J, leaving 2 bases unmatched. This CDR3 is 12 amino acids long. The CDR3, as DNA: TGCGCCAGCAGCTCCGGGACAGGGGAGCAGTTCTTC. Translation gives CASSSGTGEQFF.

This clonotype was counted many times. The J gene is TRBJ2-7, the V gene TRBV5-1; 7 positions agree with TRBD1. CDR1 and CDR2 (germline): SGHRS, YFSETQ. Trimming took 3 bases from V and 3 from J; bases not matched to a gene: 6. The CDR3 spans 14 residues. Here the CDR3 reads CASSSTGSIYEQYF. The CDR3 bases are TGCGCCAGCAGCTCGACAGGGTCCATCTACGAGCAGTACTTC.

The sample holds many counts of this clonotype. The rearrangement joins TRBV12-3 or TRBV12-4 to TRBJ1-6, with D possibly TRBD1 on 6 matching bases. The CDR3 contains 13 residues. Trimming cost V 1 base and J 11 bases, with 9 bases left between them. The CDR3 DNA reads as TGTGCCAGCAGTTTAGTGGGGGCCACACCCCTCCACTTT. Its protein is CASSLVGATPLHF.

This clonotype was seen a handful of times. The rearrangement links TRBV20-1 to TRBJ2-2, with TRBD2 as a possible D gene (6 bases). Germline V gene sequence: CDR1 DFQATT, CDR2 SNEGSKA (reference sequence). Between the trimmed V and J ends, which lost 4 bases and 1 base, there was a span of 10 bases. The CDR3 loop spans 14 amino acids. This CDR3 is CSATHSGNTGELFF. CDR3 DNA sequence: TGCAGTGCTACTCATAGCGGGAACACCGGGGAGCTGTTTTTT.

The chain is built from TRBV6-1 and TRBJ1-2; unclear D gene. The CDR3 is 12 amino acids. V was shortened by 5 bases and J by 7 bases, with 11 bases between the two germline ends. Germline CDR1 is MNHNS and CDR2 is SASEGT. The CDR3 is CASSLGEPGYTF. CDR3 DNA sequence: TGTGCCAGCAGTCTCGGCGAACCTGGCTACACCTTC.

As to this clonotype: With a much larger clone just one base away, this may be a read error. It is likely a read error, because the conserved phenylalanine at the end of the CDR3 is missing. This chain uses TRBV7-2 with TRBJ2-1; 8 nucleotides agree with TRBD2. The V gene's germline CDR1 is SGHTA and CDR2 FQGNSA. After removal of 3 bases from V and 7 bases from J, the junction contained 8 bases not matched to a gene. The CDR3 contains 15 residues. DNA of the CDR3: TGTGCCAGCAGCTTTAGCGGGAAGGGTAGGAATGAGCAGTTCCTC. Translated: CASSFSGKGRNEQFL.

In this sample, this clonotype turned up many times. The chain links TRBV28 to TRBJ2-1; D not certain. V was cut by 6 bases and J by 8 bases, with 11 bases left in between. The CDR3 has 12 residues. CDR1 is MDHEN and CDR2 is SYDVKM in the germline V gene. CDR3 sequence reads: CASSVGRHEQFF. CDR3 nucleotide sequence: TGTGCCAGCAGCGTCGGCAGGCATGAGCAGTTCTTC.

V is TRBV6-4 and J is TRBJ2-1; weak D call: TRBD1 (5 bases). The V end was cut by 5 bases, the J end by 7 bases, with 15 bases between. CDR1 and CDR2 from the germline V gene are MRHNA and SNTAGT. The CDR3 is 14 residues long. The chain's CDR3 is CASSNGQSPNEQFF. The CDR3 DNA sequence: TGTGCCAGCAGTAATGGACAATCCCCGAATGAGCAGTTCTTC.